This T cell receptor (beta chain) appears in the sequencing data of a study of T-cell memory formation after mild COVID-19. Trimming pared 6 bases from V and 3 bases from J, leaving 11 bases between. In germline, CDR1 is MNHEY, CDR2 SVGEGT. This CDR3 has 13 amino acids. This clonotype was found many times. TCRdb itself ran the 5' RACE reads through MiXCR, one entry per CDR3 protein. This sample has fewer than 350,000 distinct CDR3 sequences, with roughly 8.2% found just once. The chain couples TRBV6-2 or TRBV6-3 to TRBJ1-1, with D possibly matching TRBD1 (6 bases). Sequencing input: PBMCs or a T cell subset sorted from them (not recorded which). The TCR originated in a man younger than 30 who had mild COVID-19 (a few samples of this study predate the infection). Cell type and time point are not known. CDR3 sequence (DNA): TGTGCCAGCAGAAACAGGGAGGACACTGAAGCTTTCTTT. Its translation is CASRNREDTEAFF.